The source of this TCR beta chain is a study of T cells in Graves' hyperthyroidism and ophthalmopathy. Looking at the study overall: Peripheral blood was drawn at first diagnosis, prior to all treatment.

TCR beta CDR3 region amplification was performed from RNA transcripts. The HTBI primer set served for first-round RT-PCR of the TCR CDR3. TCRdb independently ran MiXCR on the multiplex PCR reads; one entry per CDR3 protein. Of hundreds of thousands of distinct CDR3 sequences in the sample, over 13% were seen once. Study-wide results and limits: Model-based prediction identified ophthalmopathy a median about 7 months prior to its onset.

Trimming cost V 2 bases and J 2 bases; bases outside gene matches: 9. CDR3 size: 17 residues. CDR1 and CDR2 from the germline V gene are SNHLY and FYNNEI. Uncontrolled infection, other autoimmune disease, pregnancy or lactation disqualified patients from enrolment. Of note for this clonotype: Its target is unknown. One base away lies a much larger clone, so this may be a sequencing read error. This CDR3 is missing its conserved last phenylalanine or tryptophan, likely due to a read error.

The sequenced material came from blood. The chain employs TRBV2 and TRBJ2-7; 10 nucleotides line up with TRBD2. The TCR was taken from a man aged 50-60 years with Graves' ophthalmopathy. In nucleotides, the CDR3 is TGTGCCAGCAGTGAATTCCTAGCGGGAGTCGTTCCCTACGAGCAGTACCTC. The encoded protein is CASSEFLAGVVPYEQYL.